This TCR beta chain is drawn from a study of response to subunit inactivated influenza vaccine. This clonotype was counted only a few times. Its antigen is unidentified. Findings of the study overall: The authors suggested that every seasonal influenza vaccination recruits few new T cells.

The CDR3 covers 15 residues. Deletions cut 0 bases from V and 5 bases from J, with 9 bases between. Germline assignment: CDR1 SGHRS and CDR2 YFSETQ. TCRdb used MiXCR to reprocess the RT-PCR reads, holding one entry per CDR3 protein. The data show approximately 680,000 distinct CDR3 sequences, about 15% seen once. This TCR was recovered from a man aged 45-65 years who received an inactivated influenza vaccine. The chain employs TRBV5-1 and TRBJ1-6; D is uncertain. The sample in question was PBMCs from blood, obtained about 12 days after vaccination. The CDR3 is CASSLEWGNNSPLHF. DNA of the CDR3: TGCGCCAGCAGCTTGGAATGGGGAAATAATTCACCCCTCCACTTT. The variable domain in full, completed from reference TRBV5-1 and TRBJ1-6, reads KAGVTQTPRYLIKTRGQQVTLSCSPISGHRSVSWYQQTPGQGLQFLFEYFSETQRNKGNFPGRFSGRQFSNSRSEMNVSTLELGDSALYLCASSLEWGNNSPLHFGNGTRLTVT.